This T cell receptor beta chain was recorded in a study of lymphopenia after photon versus proton radiotherapy. General study points: Under photons, naive T cells and diversity fell while effector/memory populations rose.

Sequencing used immunoSEQ multiplex PCR; TCRdb keeps in-frame clones, though not all of them. This table has about 160,000 clones, more than 85% appearing once. CDR1 and CDR2 (germline): SGHNT, YYREEE (reference sequence). The V gene end was trimmed by 4 bases and the J gene end by 4 bases; junction bases not matched to a gene: 10. CDR3 length equals 15 residues. Comment on this clone: The antigen is not known.

The source of this sequence is a man in his forties or fifties with gastric cancer. The rearrangement joins TRBV5-4 to TRBJ1-1; 7 bases align to TRBD1. Sequencing used peripheral blood, obtained from a patient treated with photon-based radiotherapy. This CDR3 is CASSRGARGTTEAFF. DNA of the CDR3: TGTGCCAGCAGCAGAGGCGCCAGGGGGACCACTGAAGCTTTCTTT.